The rows below give T cell receptor beta chains drawn from one sample of a study of T cells in Graves' hyperthyroidism and ophthalmopathy. TCRdb called the multiplex PCR reads again in MiXCR, with one record for every CDR3 protein. The sample consists of about 250,000 distinct CDR3 sequences, approximately 23% of them appearing once. Sample: blood. The receptors were gathered from a middle-aged woman with Graves' ophthalmopathy. The CDR3 runs from the conserved cysteine through the conserved F or W. A D gene is named only where the DNA matches it firmly. Clone size, where shown, is once, few, many, or a class for clones that have expanded.

many	TRBD2	TRBV20-1	TRBJ2-5	CSARSLAGTTQETQYF	TGCAGTGCCCGGAGCCTAGCGGGTACCACCCAAGAGACCCAGTACTTC
.	TRBD1	TRBV11-2	TRBJ2-5	CARSSGQVQETQYF	TGTGCCCGCAGCTCCGGACAGGTACAAGAGACCCAGTACTTC
many	.	TRBV24-1	TRBJ2-7	CATSKGPSYEQYF	TGTGCCACCAGCAAGGGACCCAGTTACGAGCAGTACTTC
.	TRBD2	TRBV20-1	TRBJ2-7	CSAWDYHEQYF	TGCAGTGCCTGGGACTACCACGAGCAGTACTTC
many	TRBD1	TRBV2	TRBJ1-6	CASSEDGQEYSPLHF	TGTGCCAGCAGTGAAGACGGACAGGAGTATTCACCCCTCCACTTT
.	.	TRBV2	TRBJ2-5	CASRDGPPGETQYF	TGTGCCAGCAGGGACGGTCCCCCCGGAGAGACCCAGTACTTC
many	.	TRBV5-4	TRBJ2-5	CASSSLAYQETQYF	TGTGCCAGCAGCTCCCTAGCGTATCAAGAGACCCAGTACTTC
many	TRBD1	TRBV3-1	TRBJ1-2	CASSPQDRGQDGYTF	TGTGCCAGCAGCCCCCAGGACAGGGGGCAGGATGGCTACACCTTC
many	.	TRBV6-1	TRBJ2-2	CASRLTGSSGELFF	TGTGCCAGCAGACTAACAGGGTCCTCCGGGGAGCTGTTTTTT
.	.	TRBV20-1	TRBJ2-2	CSARQGLDTGELFF	TGCAGTGCTAGACAGGGGCTAGACACCGGGGAGCTGTTTTTT
.	.	TRBV29-1	TRBJ1-1	CSVRTSMNTEAFF	TGCAGCGTTCGGACAAGCATGAACACTGAAGCTTTCTTT
many	TRBD2	TRBV10-3	TRBJ2-1	CAISAWASGVSYNEQFF	TGTGCCATCAGTGCTTGGGCTAGCGGTGTCTCCTACAATGAGCAGTTCTTC
.	.	TRBV20-1	TRBJ2-7	CSAGPGTLYEQYF	TGCAGTGCTGGCCCCGGGACTCTCTACGAGCAGTACTTC
.	.	TRBV6-2/TRBV6-3	TRBJ2-7	CASTPTDSYEQYF	TGTGCCAGCACCCCGACAGATTCCTACGAGCAGTACTTC
many	.	TRBV27	TRBJ2-5	CASSFFGRALETQYF	TGTGCCAGCAGTTTCTTCGGTAGAGCTCTGGAGACCCAGTACTTC
many	.	TRBV20-1	TRBJ2-3	CSARRATDTQYF	TGCAGTGCTCGAAGGGCCACAGATACGCAGTATTTT
many	.	TRBV24-1	TRBJ2-5	CATSENSQTQYF	TGTGCCACCAGTGAGAACTCCCAGACCCAGTACTTC
many	.	TRBV6-1	TRBJ2-7	CAIGGYNDEQYF	TGTGCCATTGGGGGGTATAATGACGAGCAGTACTTC
many	TRBD2	TRBV10-3	TRBJ2-2	CAISGWTSGSSGELFF	TGTGCCATCAGTGGCTGGACTAGCGGGAGTTCCGGGGAGCTGTTTTTT
many	TRBD2	TRBV28	TRBJ2-7	CASGAGGPREQYF	TGTGCCAGCGGGGCGGGAGGGCCTCGGGAGCAGTACTTC
many	TRBD2	TRBV4-2	TRBJ2-7	CASSPSLAGGDSYEQYF	TGTGCCAGCAGCCCAAGTCTAGCGGGAGGGGACTCCTACGAGCAGTACTTC
.	.	TRBV20-1	TRBJ2-7	CSAAGEVHEQYF	TGCAGTGCGGCCGGTGAGGTGCACGAGCAGTACTTC
many	.	TRBV28	TRBJ1-2	CASSLKGYYGYTF	TGTGCCAGCAGTTTGAAGGGGTACTATGGCTACACCTTC
few	TRBD1	TRBV4-1	TRBJ1-2	CASSQLDRGPPWGYTF	TGCGCCAGCAGCCAACTAGACAGGGGGCCGCCTTGGGGCTACACCTTC
many	.	TRBV30	TRBJ2-7	CAWRVGTPSSYEQYF	TGTGCCTGGAGGGTGGGGACACCGAGCTCCTACGAGCAGTACTTC
.	TRBD1	TRBV5-1	TRBJ2-7	CASSTGTGEYEQYF	TGCGCCAGCAGCACCGGGACAGGGGAGTACGAGCAGTACTTC
.	.	TRBV11-2	TRBJ1-5	CASSLGGQNNNQPQHF	TGTGCCAGCAGCTTAGGAGGACAGAACAACAATCAGCCCCAGCATTTT
many	.	TRBV7-2	TRBJ1-1	CASSFTGIPEAFF	TGTGCCAGCAGCTTTACAGGGATCCCTGAAGCTTTCTTT
many	.	TRBV28	TRBJ1-1	CASAHPANTEAFF	TGTGCCAGCGCCCACCCCGCAAACACTGAAGCTTTCTTT
.	.	TRBV5-8	TRBJ2-7	CASSLQAGGRYEQYF	TGTGCCAGCAGCTTGCAAGCGGGCGGCCGATACGAGCAGTACTTC
many	.	TRBV4-1	TRBJ2-2	CASSMRTDNTGELFF	TGCGCCAGCAGCATGAGGACGGATAACACCGGGGAGCTGTTTTTT
.	TRBD1	TRBV6-1	TRBJ2-7	CASKTGATYEQYF	TGTGCCAGTAAAACAGGGGCGACCTACGAGCAGTACTTC
.	TRBD2	TRBV28	TRBJ2-7	CASRTSGSHEQYF	TGTGCCAGCAGGACTAGCGGGAGTCACGAGCAGTACTTC
many	TRBD1	TRBV6-5	TRBJ1-6	CASRVHRGSPPHF	TGTGCCAGCAGAGTTCACAGGGGTTCACCCCCCCACTTT
many	.	TRBV5-4	TRBJ1-1	CASFSWTEGVNTEAFF	TGTGCCAGCTTTTCTTGGACGGAGGGAGTGAACACTGAAGCTTTCTTT
many	.	TRBV6-1	TRBJ1-1	CASTPTNPNTEAFF	TGTGCCAGCACCCCGACTAACCCGAACACTGAAGCTTTCTTT
few	TRBD1	TRBV6-5	TRBJ2-2	CASSSGQGFTGELFF	TGTGCCAGCAGTTCGGGACAGGGATTTACCGGGGAGCTGTTTTTT
many	.	TRBV5-5	TRBJ2-7	CASTLGPGYYEQYF	TGTGCCAGCACCTTGGGCCCCGGCTACTACGAGCAGTACTTC
many	.	TRBV3-1	TRBJ1-1	CASSQDLGVGTEAFF	TGTGCCAGCAGCCAAGATCTGGGGGTCGGCACTGAAGCTTTCTTT
.	.	TRBV3-1	TRBJ2-7	CASSQDRNAAYEQYF	TGTGCCAGCAGCCAAGATCGTAACGCCGCCTACGAGCAGTACTTC
many	.	TRBV20-1	TRBJ2-5	CSASHSETQYF	TGCAGTGCTAGTCATTCGGAGACCCAGTACTTC
.	TRBD1	TRBV11-2	TRBJ1-2	CASSRRTTGGVIYGYTF	TGTGCCAGCAGTAGACGTACCACAGGGGGCGTTATATATGGCTACACCTTC
many	.	TRBV28	TRBJ1-3	CASRGGNTIYF	TGTGCCAGCAGGGGCGGAAACACCATATATTTT
many	TRBD2	TRBV27	TRBJ2-7	CASSLFRGGAYEQYF	TGTGCCAGCAGTTTATTTCGGGGGGGGGCCTACGAGCAGTACTTC
.	.	TRBV15	TRBJ1-1	CATSRGGGTEAFF	TGTGCCACCAGCAGGGGAGGGGGCACTGAAGCTTTCTTT
many	.	TRBV4-1	TRBJ1-5	CASSQVSGNQPQHF	TGCGCCAGCAGCCAAGTCAGCGGCAATCAGCCCCAGCATTTT
few	TRBD1	TRBV19	TRBJ2-5	CASSTRQGRSETQYF	TGTGCCAGTAGTACCCGACAGGGGAGGAGTGAGACCCAGTACTTC
.	.	TRBV2	TRBJ2-7	CASSVTVYEQYF	TGTGCCAGCAGTGTTACAGTTTACGAGCAGTACTTC
many	.	TRBV2	TRBJ1-5	CASTRDNQPQHF	TGTGCCAGCACCAGGGACAATCAGCCCCAGCATTTT
many	.	TRBV4-1	TRBJ1-2	CASSQVMANYGYTF	TGCGCCAGCAGCCAAGTCATGGCTAACTATGGCTACACCTTC
many	.	TRBV2	TRBJ2-5	CASSERADSMAWYQETQYF	TGTGCCAGCAGTGAAAGGGCCGATTCGATGGCTTGGTACCAAGAGACCCAGTACTTC
many	.	TRBV5-1	TRBJ2-2	CASSLISRPNTGELFF	TGCGCCAGCAGCTTGATATCCAGGCCTAACACCGGGGAGCTGTTTTTT